These T cell receptor beta chains were read from a single sample in a study of cytomegalovirus exposure and HLA in healthy donors. The data were produced by immunoSEQ multiplex PCR, yet TCRdb's version contains in-frame clones alone and is incomplete. The table includes roughly 130,000 clones, over 60% detected once. Sequenced material: PBMCs. The receptors were sampled from a human donor in good health. Both conserved end residues are part of each CDR3. Each record gives: V gene, D gene, clone size, J gene, CDR3 protein, CDR3 DNA. The D gene is left open where the match is weak. Some rows have no size entry. The others give once, few or many, or a class for an expanded clone.

v_call: TRBV5-1; d_call: TRBD1; clone_size: .; j_call: TRBJ1-1; cdr3_aa: CASSLADRANTEAFF; cdr3_nt: TGCGCCAGCAGCTTGGCCGACAGGGCGAACACTGAAGCTTTCTTT
v_call: TRBV27; d_call: .; clone_size: .; j_call: TRBJ2-7; cdr3_aa: CASSFNPSYEQYF; cdr3_nt: TGTGCCAGCAGTTTCAACCCCAGCTACGAGCAGTACTTC
v_call: TRBV6-5; d_call: TRBD1; clone_size: once; j_call: TRBJ1-2; cdr3_aa: CASLGGAYYGYTF; cdr3_nt: TGTGCCAGCCTAGGGGGCGCTTACTATGGCTACACCTTC
v_call: TRBV15; d_call: TRBD1; clone_size: few; j_call: TRBJ2-7; cdr3_aa: CATSDRVTYEQYF; cdr3_nt: TGTGCCACCAGCGACAGGGTAACCTACGAGCAGTACTTC
v_call: TRBV28; d_call: .; clone_size: .; j_call: TRBJ2-7; cdr3_aa: CASSSQGRRRDEQYF; cdr3_nt: TGTGCCAGCAGTTCACAGGGGAGGCGTAGGGACGAGCAGTACTTC
v_call: TRBV19; d_call: .; clone_size: few; j_call: TRBJ1-4; cdr3_aa: CASSGGEMTKKLFF; cdr3_nt: TGTGCCAGTAGTGGCGGTGAGATGACGAAAAAACTGTTTTTT
v_call: TRBV27; d_call: .; clone_size: .; j_call: TRBJ2-1; cdr3_aa: CASRATGTGLFF; cdr3_nt: TGTGCCAGCAGAGCCACCGGGACTGGCCTGTTCTTC
v_call: TRBV2; d_call: .; clone_size: .; j_call: TRBJ1-6; cdr3_aa: CASGQGIYNSPLHF; cdr3_nt: TGTGCCAGCGGCCAGGGGATCTATAATTCACCCCTCCACTTT
v_call: TRBV5-6; d_call: .; clone_size: .; j_call: TRBJ2-5; cdr3_aa: CASSYGTEGSWETQYF; cdr3_nt: TGTGCCAGCAGCTACGGTACCGAGGGAAGTTGGGAGACCCAGTACTTC
v_call: TRBV7-9; d_call: .; clone_size: .; j_call: TRBJ1-2; cdr3_aa: CASSQDIHGYTF; cdr3_nt: TGTGCCAGCAGCCAAGACATACATGGCTACACCTTC
v_call: TRBV27; d_call: .; clone_size: .; j_call: TRBJ1-6; cdr3_aa: CASSFLDSPLHF; cdr3_nt: TGTGCCAGCAGTTTCCTCGATTCACCCCTCCACTTT
v_call: TRBV27; d_call: .; clone_size: .; j_call: TRBJ2-7; cdr3_aa: CASSPTGRGRYEQYF; cdr3_nt: TGTGCCAGCAGTCCCACGGGCAGGGGTCGGTACGAGCAGTACTTC
v_call: TRBV2; d_call: TRBD1; clone_size: .; j_call: TRBJ2-7; cdr3_aa: CARRQGRTNEQYF; cdr3_nt: TGTGCCAGAAGACAGGGGAGGACAAACGAGCAGTACTTC
v_call: TRBV15; d_call: .; clone_size: .; j_call: TRBJ1-3; cdr3_aa: CATSLASSGNTIYF; cdr3_nt: TGTGCCACCAGCCTCGCGAGCTCTGGAAACACCATATATTTT
v_call: TRBV7-9; d_call: TRBD2; clone_size: few; j_call: TRBJ2-1; cdr3_aa: CASSSTRLAGGHQFF; cdr3_nt: TGTGCCAGCAGCTCCACCCGACTAGCGGGGGGGCACCAGTTCTTC
v_call: TRBV5-1; d_call: .; clone_size: .; j_call: TRBJ2-6; cdr3_aa: CASSLNPQGPHSGANVLTF; cdr3_nt: TGCGCCAGCAGCTTGAACCCACAGGGACCACACTCTGGGGCCAACGTCCTGACTTTC
v_call: TRBV27; d_call: .; clone_size: .; j_call: TRBJ2-3; cdr3_aa: CASSQGTDTQYF; cdr3_nt: TGTGCCAGCAGTCAGGGCACAGATACGCAGTATTTT
v_call: TRBV19; d_call: .; clone_size: .; j_call: TRBJ1-2; cdr3_aa: CASSTVGQNYGYTF; cdr3_nt: TGTGCCAGTAGTACCGTTGGACAGAACTATGGCTACACCTTC
v_call: TRBV28; d_call: .; clone_size: .; j_call: TRBJ1-4; cdr3_aa: CASSLGQGREKLFF; cdr3_nt: TGTGCCAGCAGTTTAGGGCAGGGTAGGGAAAAACTGTTTTTT
v_call: TRBV5-1; d_call: .; clone_size: .; j_call: TRBJ2-5; cdr3_aa: CASRREDETQYF; cdr3_nt: TGCGCCAGCAGAAGGGAGGATGAGACCCAGTACTTC
v_call: TRBV6-5; d_call: .; clone_size: once; j_call: TRBJ2-5; cdr3_aa: CASSSSVQETQYF; cdr3_nt: TGTGCCAGCAGTTCTAGCGTCCAAGAGACCCAGTACTTC
v_call: TRBV5-6; d_call: .; clone_size: few; j_call: TRBJ1-2; cdr3_aa: CASSPSFQGNYGYTF; cdr3_nt: TGTGCCAGCAGCCCCAGTTTCCAGGGGAACTATGGCTACACCTTC
v_call: TRBV7-7; d_call: .; clone_size: .; j_call: TRBJ1-1; cdr3_aa: CASSQSAHTEAFF; cdr3_nt: TGTGCTAGCAGCCAGAGCGCCCACACTGAAGCTTTCTTT
v_call: TRBV6-1; d_call: .; clone_size: .; j_call: TRBJ1-4; cdr3_aa: CASSEVPGFVEKLFF; cdr3_nt: TGTGCCAGCAGTGAAGTTCCCGGGTTCGTTGAAAAACTGTTTTTT
v_call: TRBV19; d_call: TRBD2; clone_size: .; j_call: TRBJ2-1; cdr3_aa: CASSMATLAGGLLNEQFF; cdr3_nt: TGTGCCAGTAGTATGGCCACCCTAGCGGGGGGGCTACTCAATGAGCAGTTCTTC
v_call: TRBV7-7; d_call: TRBD2; clone_size: .; j_call: TRBJ2-3; cdr3_aa: CASSPSLGGGTDTQYF; cdr3_nt: TGTGCCAGCAGCCCTAGCTTGGGGGGGGGCACAGATACGCAGTATTTT
v_call: TRBV12-5; d_call: .; clone_size: .; j_call: TRBJ1-2; cdr3_aa: CASGLPGQPFYGYTF; cdr3_nt: TGTGCTAGTGGTTTGCCCGGACAGCCCTTTTATGGCTACACCTTC
v_call: TRBV6-1; d_call: TRBD1; clone_size: .; j_call: TRBJ2-5; cdr3_aa: CASSRTGGLGGTQYF; cdr3_nt: TGTGCCAGCAGTCGGACAGGGGGCCTTGGAGGGACCCAGTACTTC
v_call: TRBV11-2; d_call: .; clone_size: .; j_call: TRBJ1-2; cdr3_aa: CASRTPGGGYTF; cdr3_nt: TGTGCCAGCAGGACCCCCGGGGGTGGCTACACCTTC
v_call: TRBV29-1; d_call: TRBD1; clone_size: once; j_call: TRBJ2-1; cdr3_aa: CSVAGTGVNNEQFF; cdr3_nt: TGCAGCGTGGCCGGGACAGGGGTGAACAATGAGCAGTTCTTC
v_call: TRBV10-3; d_call: TRBD1; clone_size: .; j_call: TRBJ1-1; cdr3_aa: CAISDLGTVNTEAFF; cdr3_nt: TGTGCCATCAGTGATCTCGGGACAGTAAACACTGAAGCTTTCTTT
v_call: TRBV2; d_call: .; clone_size: .; j_call: TRBJ2-3; cdr3_aa: CASSVHTDTQYF; cdr3_nt: TGTGCCAGCAGTGTCCACACAGATACGCAGTATTTT
v_call: TRBV28; d_call: TRBD2; clone_size: .; j_call: TRBJ2-7; cdr3_aa: CASTHRGGRVYEQYF; cdr3_nt: TGTGCCAGCACCCACCGGGGGGGGAGAGTCTACGAGCAGTACTTC
v_call: TRBV14; d_call: .; clone_size: .; j_call: TRBJ1-3; cdr3_aa: CASSHIDRSTIYF; cdr3_nt: TGTGCCAGCAGCCACATAGACAGGAGCACCATATATTTT
v_call: TRBV4-1; d_call: .; clone_size: .; j_call: TRBJ2-7; cdr3_aa: CASSHPTSYEQYF; cdr3_nt: TGCGCCAGCAGCCACCCGACTAGCTACGAGCAGTACTTC
v_call: TRBV4-2; d_call: TRBD2; clone_size: .; j_call: TRBJ2-3; cdr3_aa: CASSHGTSGGTDTQYF; cdr3_nt: TGTGCCAGCAGCCACGGGACTAGCGGGGGCACAGATACGCAGTATTTT
v_call: TRBV7-9; d_call: .; clone_size: .; j_call: TRBJ1-1; cdr3_aa: CASSPDGGMNTEAFF; cdr3_nt: TGTGCCAGCAGCCCGGACGGGGGGATGAACACTGAAGCTTTCTTT
v_call: TRBV19; d_call: TRBD1; clone_size: .; j_call: TRBJ1-5; cdr3_aa: CASTTGGNQPQHF; cdr3_nt: TGTGCCAGTACCACAGGGGGCAATCAGCCCCAGCATTTT
v_call: TRBV19; d_call: .; clone_size: few; j_call: TRBJ1-1; cdr3_aa: CASSMGLRDTEAFF; cdr3_nt: TGTGCCAGTAGTATGGGTCTGAGGGACACTGAAGCTTTCTTT
v_call: TRBV4-1; d_call: .; clone_size: .; j_call: TRBJ1-5; cdr3_aa: CASSQTTSGENQPQHF; cdr3_nt: TGCGCCAGCAGCCAAACTACCTCAGGGGAAAATCAGCCCCAGCATTTT
v_call: TRBV7-9; d_call: TRBD2; clone_size: .; j_call: TRBJ2-1; cdr3_aa: CASSPRTSGDNEQFF; cdr3_nt: TGTGCCAGCAGCCCCCGGACTAGCGGGGACAATGAGCAGTTCTTC
v_call: TRBV6-5; d_call: .; clone_size: few; j_call: TRBJ1-2; cdr3_aa: CASSYSDSVGYGYTF; cdr3_nt: TGTGCCAGCAGTTACTCGGACAGTGTCGGCTATGGCTACACCTTC
v_call: TRBV5-1; d_call: .; clone_size: .; j_call: TRBJ2-7; cdr3_aa: CASSLFPVTGNSYEQYF; cdr3_nt: TGCGCCAGCAGCTTGTTCCCGGTGACAGGTAATAGTTACGAGCAGTACTTC
v_call: TRBV6-1; d_call: .; clone_size: .; j_call: TRBJ2-5; cdr3_aa: CASSVLSRETQYF; cdr3_nt: TGTGCCAGCAGTGTACTGAGCCGAGAGACCCAGTACTTC
v_call: TRBV6-5; d_call: TRBD1; clone_size: few; j_call: TRBJ1-1; cdr3_aa: CASSRTGTEAFF; cdr3_nt: TGTGCCAGCAGCCGGACAGGGACTGAAGCTTTCTTT
v_call: TRBV25-1; d_call: .; clone_size: few; j_call: TRBJ1-1; cdr3_aa: CASGQPNTEAFF; cdr3_nt: TGTGCCAGCGGACAGCCGAACACTGAAGCTTTCTTT